This is a list of T cell receptor beta chains from one sample in a study of cytomegalovirus exposure and HLA in healthy donors. Produced via immunoSEQ multiplex PCR; TCRdb's table is partial and in-frame only. This sample has about 98,000 clones, with around nine tenths found just once. Sequencing was done on a sample of PBMCs. Receptors originate from a woman aged 25 to 39 in good health and CMV-seronegative. The CDR3 runs from the conserved cysteine through the conserved F or W. D genes are given only for firm matches. The listing skips clone size in some rows; elsewhere it reads once, few, many or a size class.

CDR3,DNA,length,J,V,D,size
CASSLNGQGSHEQYF,TGTGCCAGCTCACTAAACGGTCAGGGGTCCCACGAGCAGTACTTC,15,TRBJ2-7,TRBV18,NA,NA
CASSPRGRGTEAFF,TGTGCCAGCAGCCCCAGGGGCCGAGGGACTGAAGCTTTCTTT,14,TRBJ1-1,TRBV5-4,NA,once
CTSSDDDGQGPYSNQPQHF,TGCACCAGCAGCGACGACGATGGACAGGGACCCTATAGCAATCAGCCCCAGCATTTT,19,TRBJ1-5,TRBV1,NA,NA
CASRGQRLNTEAFF,TGTGCCAGCAGGGGACAGAGATTGAACACTGAAGCTTTCTTT,14,TRBJ1-1,TRBV2,TRBD1,NA
CASHRQATGELFF,TGTGCCAGCCACCGACAGGCCACCGGGGAGCTGTTTTTT,13,TRBJ2-2,TRBV6-5,NA,few
CASSPDRGAFF,TGTGCCAGCTCCCCTGACAGGGGAGCTTTCTTT,11,TRBJ1-1,TRBV18,TRBD1,few
CASQWAGWQETQYF,TGTGCCAGCCAATGGGCGGGGTGGCAAGAGACCCAGTACTTC,14,TRBJ2-5,TRBV7-9,NA,NA
CASSLNRQDEQYF,TGTGCCAGCAGCTTAAATAGACAAGACGAGCAGTACTTC,13,TRBJ2-7,TRBV7-3,NA,NA
CASSADRTSYEQYF,TGTGCCAGCAGCGCGGACAGGACGTCCTACGAGCAGTACTTC,14,TRBJ2-7,TRBV6-1,TRBD1,NA
CADSSIRASGYTF,TGTGCCGACAGCAGTATCAGGGCTAGTGGCTACACCTTC,13,TRBJ1-2,TRBV7-2,NA,NA
CASTLGDRTYEQYF,TGTGCCAGCACCCTAGGAGACAGAACCTACGAGCAGTACTTC,14,TRBJ2-7,TRBV11-1,NA,NA
CASSAPDSHEQYF,TGTGCCAGCAGCGCACCGGACAGCCACGAGCAGTACTTC,13,TRBJ2-7,TRBV9,NA,NA
CASSPSPRTEDEQYF,TGTGCCAGCAGCCCCAGCCCAAGGACAGAGGACGAGCAGTACTTC,15,TRBJ2-7,TRBV7-2,NA,NA
CSVGSNTGMVSELFF,TGCAGCGTTGGGTCTAACACAGGGATGGTTTCCGAGCTGTTTTTT,15,TRBJ2-2,TRBV29-1,NA,once
CASSLAAGGQETQYF,TGTGCCAGCAGCTTAGCCGCAGGGGGCCAAGAGACCCAGTACTTC,15,TRBJ2-5,TRBV11-3,TRBD1,NA
CASSDLTGRAEAFF,TGTGCCAGCAGTGATTTGACAGGAAGGGCTGAAGCTTTCTTT,14,TRBJ1-1,TRBV2,NA,NA
CASSERRAMEFF,TGTGCCAGCAGTGAACGGAGGGCCATGGAGTTCTTC,12,TRBJ2-1,TRBV2,NA,NA
CASSDRPNEQFF,TGTGCCAGCAGTGACAGGCCCAATGAGCAGTTCTTC,12,TRBJ2-1,TRBV2,NA,NA
CASSPGLDSYEQYF,TGTGCCAGCAGCCCCGGTCTTGACTCCTACGAGCAGTACTTC,14,TRBJ2-7,TRBV7-3,NA,NA
CASSLVGVSRSKNTEAFF,TGCGCCAGCAGCTTGGTTGGTGTGTCTCGTAGCAAAAACACTGAAGCTTTCTTT,18,TRBJ1-1,TRBV5-1,NA,NA
CASSGNRGGKDEQFF,TGCGCCAGCAGCGGAAACAGGGGTGGGAAGGATGAGCAGTTCTTC,15,TRBJ2-1,TRBV5-1,TRBD1,NA
CASSLRGRSTGELFF,TGTGCCAGCAGCTTACGGGGGAGAAGTACCGGGGAGCTGTTTTTT,15,TRBJ2-2,TRBV7-2,NA,NA
CASSPSRTDTQYF,TGTGCCAGCAGCCCATCGCGGACAGATACGCAGTATTTT,13,TRBJ2-3,TRBV7-8,NA,once
CASSKPQGRGYTF,TGTGCCAGCAGCAAGCCTCAAGGGAGAGGCTACACCTTC,13,TRBJ1-2,TRBV7-8,NA,NA
CASSQRTSGANTGELFF,TGTGCCAGCAGCCAAAGGACTAGCGGGGCCAACACCGGGGAGCTGTTTTTT,17,TRBJ2-2,TRBV7-8,TRBD2,NA
CASSRGLAGYNEQFF,TGTGCCAGCAGCAGAGGACTAGCGGGTTACAATGAGCAGTTCTTC,15,TRBJ2-1,TRBV6-5,TRBD2,NA
CASSYSLDGAYEQYF,TGTGCCAGCAGTTACTCCTTGGACGGGGCCTACGAGCAGTACTTC,15,TRBJ2-7,TRBV6-5,NA,NA
CASSLRSMETQYF,TGTGCCAGCAGCCTGAGATCGATGGAGACCCAGTACTTC,13,TRBJ2-5,TRBV5-6,NA,NA
CASSLGQGKPQHF,TGCGCCAGCAGCTTGGGTCAGGGAAAGCCCCAGCATTTT,13,TRBJ1-5,TRBV5-1,NA,NA
CSVISGGRTEAFF,TGCAGCGTAATATCAGGGGGGAGGACTGAAGCTTTCTTT,13,TRBJ1-1,TRBV29-1,TRBD1,NA
CASSPADRQLNSPLHF,TGTGCCAGCAGCCCGGCGGACAGGCAACTTAATTCACCCCTCCACTTT,16,TRBJ1-6,TRBV7-6,TRBD1,NA
CASSLPGTADTQYF,TGTGCCAGCAGTTTACCCGGGACAGCAGATACGCAGTATTTT,14,TRBJ2-3,TRBV28,TRBD1,NA